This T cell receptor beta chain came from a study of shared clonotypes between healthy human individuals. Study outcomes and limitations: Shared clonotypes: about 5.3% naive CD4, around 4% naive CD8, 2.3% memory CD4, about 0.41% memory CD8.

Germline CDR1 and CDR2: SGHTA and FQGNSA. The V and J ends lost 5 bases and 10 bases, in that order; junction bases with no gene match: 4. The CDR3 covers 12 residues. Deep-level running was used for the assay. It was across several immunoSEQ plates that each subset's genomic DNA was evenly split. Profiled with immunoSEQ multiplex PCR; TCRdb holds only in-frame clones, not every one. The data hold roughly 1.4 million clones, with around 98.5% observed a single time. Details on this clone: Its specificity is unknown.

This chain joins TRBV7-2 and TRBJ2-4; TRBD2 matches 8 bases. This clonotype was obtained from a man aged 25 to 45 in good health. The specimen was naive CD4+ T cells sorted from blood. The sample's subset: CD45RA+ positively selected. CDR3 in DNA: TGTGCCAGCAGCGCAGCGGGAGATATTCAGTACTTC. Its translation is CASSAAGDIQYF.